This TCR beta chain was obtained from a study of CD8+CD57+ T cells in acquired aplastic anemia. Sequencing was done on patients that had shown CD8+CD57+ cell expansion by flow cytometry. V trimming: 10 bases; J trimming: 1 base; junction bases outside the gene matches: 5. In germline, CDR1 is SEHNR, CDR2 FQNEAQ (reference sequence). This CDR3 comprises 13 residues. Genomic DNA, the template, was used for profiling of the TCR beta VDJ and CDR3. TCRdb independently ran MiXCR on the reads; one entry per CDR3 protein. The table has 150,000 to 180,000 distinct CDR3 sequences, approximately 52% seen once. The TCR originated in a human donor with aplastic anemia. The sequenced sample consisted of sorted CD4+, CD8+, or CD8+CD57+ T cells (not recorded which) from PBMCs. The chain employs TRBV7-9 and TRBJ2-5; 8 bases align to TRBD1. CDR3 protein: CAITGTGQETQYF. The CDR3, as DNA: TGTGCCATCACCGGGACAGGCCAAGAGACCCAGTACTTC. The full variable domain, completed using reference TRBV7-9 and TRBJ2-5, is DTGVSQNPRHKITKRGQNVTFRCDPISEHNRLYWYRQTLGQGPEFLTYFQNEAQLEKSRLLSDRFSAERPKGSFSTLEIQRTEQGDSAMYLCAITGTGQETQYFGPGTRLLVL.